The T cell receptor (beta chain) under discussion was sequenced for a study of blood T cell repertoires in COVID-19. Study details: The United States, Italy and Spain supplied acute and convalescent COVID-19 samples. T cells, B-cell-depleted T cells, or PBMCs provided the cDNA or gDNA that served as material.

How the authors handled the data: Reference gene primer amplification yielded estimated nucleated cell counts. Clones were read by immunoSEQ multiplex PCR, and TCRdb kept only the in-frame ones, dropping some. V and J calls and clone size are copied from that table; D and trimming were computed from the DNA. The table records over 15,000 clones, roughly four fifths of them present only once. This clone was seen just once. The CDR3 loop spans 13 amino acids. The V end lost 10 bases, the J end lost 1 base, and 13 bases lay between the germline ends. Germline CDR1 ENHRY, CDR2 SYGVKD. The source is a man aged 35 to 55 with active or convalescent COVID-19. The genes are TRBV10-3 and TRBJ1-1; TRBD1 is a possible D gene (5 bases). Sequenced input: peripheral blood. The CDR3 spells CATRGTQNTEAFF. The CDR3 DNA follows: TGTGCCACTCGGGGGACCCAGAACACTGAAGCTTTCTTT.